Listed below are T cell receptor beta chains from one sample, sequenced in a study of blood T cell repertoires in COVID-19. Sequencing was performed with immunoSEQ multiplex PCR; in TCRdb, only in-frame clones are kept and a portion is missing. Of about 200,000 clones listed, 84% were seen once; the top ten hold roughly 10%. The sequenced sample consisted of peripheral blood. All receptors derive from a man aged 50 to 60 with active or convalescent COVID-19. The CDR3 runs from the conserved cysteine through the conserved F or W. D genes are given only for firm matches. A clone size is listed for some rows: how often the clone was seen (once, few, many), or a class if it is expanded.

size | J | D | V | CDR3 | DNA
NA | TRBJ1-5 | NA | TRBV5-6 | CASSYGRLGGQPQHF | TGTGCCAGCAGCTATGGGAGACTCGGGGGTCAGCCCCAGCATTTT
once | TRBJ1-1 | NA | TRBV9 | CASSVDRDYTEAFF | TGTGCCAGCAGCGTAGATCGGGACTACACTGAAGCTTTCTTT
NA | TRBJ1-4 | NA | TRBV18 | CASSRGDGDEKLFF | TGTGCCAGCTCCCGCGGGGACGGGGATGAAAAACTGTTTTTT
NA | TRBJ1-4 | TRBD1 | TRBV7-8 | CASSRRTGGVGEKLFF | TGTGCCAGCAGCCGCAGGACAGGGGGCGTCGGGGAAAAACTGTTTTTT
NA | TRBJ2-1 | NA | TRBV20-1 | CSGLQLNEQFF | TGCAGTGGCCTACAGTTAAATGAGCAGTTCTTC
NA | TRBJ2-1 | TRBD2 | TRBV6-5 | CASSREVSSYNEQFF | TGTGCCAGCAGTCGGGAGGTTAGCTCCTACAATGAGCAGTTCTTC
few | TRBJ1-2 | NA | TRBV28 | CASSLTVYGYTF | TGTGCCAGCAGTTTAACAGTCTATGGCTACACCTTC
NA | TRBJ2-1 | NA | TRBV20-1 | CSASRDERGGEQFF | TGCAGTGCTAGTAGGGACGAAAGAGGGGGTGAGCAGTTCTTC
NA | TRBJ2-7 | NA | TRBV28 | CASIRGGDGSYEQYF | TGTGCCAGCATCCGGGGCGGGGACGGCTCCTACGAGCAGTACTTC
NA | TRBJ2-3 | NA | TRBV20-1 | CSRRVQDTQYF | TGCAGCCGGAGGGTACAAGATACGCAGTATTTT
NA | TRBJ2-2 | NA | TRBV2 | CASRGEDTGELFF | TGTGCCAGCAGGGGGGAGGACACCGGGGAGCTGTTTTTT
NA | TRBJ2-1 | TRBD2 | TRBV4-1 | CASSQEGGLALYNEQFF | TGCGCCAGCAGCCAAGAGGGGGGACTAGCCCTCTACAATGAGCAGTTCTTC
NA | TRBJ2-1 | TRBD1 | TRBV11-2 | CASSLDVRGPEQFF | TGTGCCAGCAGCCTAGATGTCAGGGGGCCTGAGCAGTTCTTC
NA | TRBJ2-3 | TRBD2 | TRBV18 | CASSPGSSGADTQYF | TGTGCCAGCTCACCAGGGAGTAGCGGGGCAGATACGCAGTATTTT
NA | TRBJ1-4 | NA | TRBV7-2 | CASRPDPAREKLFF | TGTGCCAGCAGACCCGATCCCGCGAGGGAAAAACTGTTTTTT
NA | TRBJ2-5 | TRBD1 | TRBV7-8 | CASSFHRGPGETQYF | TGTGCCAGCAGCTTTCACAGGGGGCCGGGGGAGACCCAGTACTTC
NA | TRBJ1-5 | NA | TRBV6-5 | CASQATGNQPQHF | TGTGCCAGCCAAGCGACAGGAAATCAGCCCCAGCATTTT
NA | TRBJ1-2 | NA | TRBV6-2/TRBV6-3 | CASSFELYGYTF | TGTGCCAGCAGTTTCGAACTTTATGGCTACACCTTC
NA | TRBJ2-7 | TRBD2 | TRBV4-3 | CASSQARGGEQYF | TGCGCCAGCAGCCAAGCTCGCGGGGGCGAGCAGTACTTC
NA | TRBJ2-3 | TRBD2 | TRBV5-1 | CASSLGLAGTDTQYF | TGCGCCAGCAGCTTGGGACTAGCGGGGACAGATACGCAGTATTTT
NA | TRBJ1-5 | NA | TRBV7-2 | CASSLRGQPQHF | TGTGCCAGCAGCTTAAGGGGTCAGCCCCAGCATTTT
NA | TRBJ2-3 | TRBD1 | TRBV2 | CASSPRTGGQGTQYF | TGTGCCAGCAGCCCCCGGACAGGAGGTCAAGGTACGCAGTATTTT
NA | TRBJ2-2 | NA | TRBV29-1 | CSVEVGLENTGELFF | TGCAGCGTTGAAGTGGGACTCGAGAACACCGGGGAGCTGTTTTTT
few | TRBJ1-1 | TRBD1 | TRBV15 | CATSRDWTGEAFF | TGTGCCACCAGCAGAGATTGGACAGGAGAAGCTTTCTTT
NA | TRBJ2-3 | TRBD1 | TRBV5-1 | CASSIRDRAQDTQYF | TGCGCCAGCAGCATCCGGGACAGGGCCCAGGATACGCAGTATTTT
NA | TRBJ1-4 | NA | TRBV7-9 | CASRAAGEKLFF | TGTGCCAGCAGGGCGGCGGGGGAAAAACTGTTTTTT
NA | TRBJ2-7 | NA | TRBV6-1 | CASSEIVTASYEQYF | TGTGCCAGCAGTGAAATCGTCACAGCCTCCTACGAGCAGTACTTC
few | TRBJ1-5 | NA | TRBV28 | CASSHRKGILRTQHF | TGTGCCAGCAGCCACCGTAAGGGGATCCTGAGGACCCAGCATTTT
NA | TRBJ1-2 | NA | TRBV2 | CASGAGVYYGYTF | TGTGCCAGCGGGGCAGGGGTTTACTATGGCTACACCTTC
NA | TRBJ2-3 | TRBD1 | TRBV6-2/TRBV6-3 | CASSHTGGGDTQYF | TGTGCCAGCAGTCACACAGGGGGAGGAGATACGCAGTATTTT
NA | TRBJ2-5 | TRBD2 | TRBV28 | CASSLSGRGETQYF | TGTGCCAGCAGTTTAAGTGGGAGGGGAGAGACCCAGTACTTC
few | TRBJ1-1 | TRBD1 | TRBV2 | CASSGTGGNTEAFF | TGTGCCAGCAGCGGTACAGGGGGGAACACTGAAGCTTTCTTT
NA | TRBJ1-6 | NA | TRBV15 | CATSSDVEGENSPLHF | TGTGCCACCAGCTCAGATGTGGAGGGTGAGAATTCACCCCTCCACTTT
NA | TRBJ2-5 | NA | TRBV7-2 | CASSLYGQETQYF | TGTGCCAGCAGCTTATACGGGCAAGAGACCCAGTACTTC
NA | TRBJ1-2 | NA | TRBV5-4 | CASSLEGAGRGSYGYTF | TGTGCCAGCAGCTTGGAAGGTGCGGGCAGGGGTAGCTATGGCTACACCTTC
NA | TRBJ1-3 | NA | TRBV12-3/TRBV12-4 | CASSLRWHTIYF | TGTGCCAGCAGTTTGAGGTGGCACACCATATATTTT